This T cell receptor (beta chain) was identified during a study of T-cell reconstitution after alpha-beta-depleted transplantation in children. General study points: Newly produced T cells mostly accounted for T-cell counts and diversity one year post-transplant. Expanded graft clones, several hundred of them, were reportedly the source of alpha-beta T cells about two months after transplant.

TCRbeta library preparation incorporated unique molecular identifiers. TCRdb re-called the PCR reads with MiXCR, one entry per CDR3 protein. The sample lists approximately 1,000,000 distinct CDR3 sequences, 25% to 30% occurring once. CDR1 and CDR2 from the germline V gene are DFQATT and SNEGSKA (reference sequence). The V end was cut by 3 bases, the J end by 8 bases, with 17 bases between. The CDR3 has 14 residues. Turning to this clonotype: Its cognate antigen is unknown.

Specimen: PBMCs, mostly from graft donor cells, collected 360 days after TCRalphabeta/CD19-depleted stem cell transplant. The chain carries TRBV20-1 and TRBJ2-4; D call uncertain. The clonotype was recovered from a boy less than two years old who had a stem cell transplant for SCID, so the T cells may come from the graft donor. Here the CDR3 reads CSARGPGPEDIQYF. The CDR3 DNA is TGCAGTGCTAGGGGCCCGGGTCCTGAGGACATTCAGTACTTC.